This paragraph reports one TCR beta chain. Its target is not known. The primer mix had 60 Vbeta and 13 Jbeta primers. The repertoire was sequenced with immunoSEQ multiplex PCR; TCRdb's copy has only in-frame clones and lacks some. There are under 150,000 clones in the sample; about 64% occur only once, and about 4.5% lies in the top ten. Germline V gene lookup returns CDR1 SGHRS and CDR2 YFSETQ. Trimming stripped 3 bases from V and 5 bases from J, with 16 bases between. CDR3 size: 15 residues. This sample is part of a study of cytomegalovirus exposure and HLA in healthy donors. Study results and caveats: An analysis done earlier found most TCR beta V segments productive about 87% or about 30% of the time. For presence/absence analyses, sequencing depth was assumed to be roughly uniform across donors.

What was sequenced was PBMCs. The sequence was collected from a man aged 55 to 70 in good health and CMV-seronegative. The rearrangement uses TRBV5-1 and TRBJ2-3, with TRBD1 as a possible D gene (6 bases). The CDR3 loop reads CASSSSGTKGDTQYF. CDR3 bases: TGCGCCAGCAGCTCGTCCGGGACAAAGGGAGATACGCAGTATTTT.